The 32 T cell receptor beta chains presented below share a single source sample, sequenced in a study of blood T cell repertoires in COVID-19. TCRdb's copy holds only in-frame clones and misses some; the assay was immunoSEQ multiplex PCR. The data contain approximately 250,000 clones, around 86% of them seen just once; the ten biggest clones take up approximately 5%. Sequenced sample: peripheral blood. The origin of the receptors is a woman aged 80 or over with COVID-19, enrolled during active disease.

The V call is TRBV9, the J call TRBJ1-2, with 12 positions matching TRBD1. The CDR3 has 16 residues. V lost 4 bases, J lost 1 base, and 5 bases stayed unmatched. Germline V CDR1 and CDR2: SGDLS, YYNGEE. The DNA of the CDR3 is TGTGCCAGCAGCTGGGGACAGGGGGCCAATAACTATGGCTACACCTTC. This gives the protein CASSWGQGANNYGYTF.

V gene TRBV20-1 combines with J gene TRBJ1-5; D is undetermined. The length of the CDR3 is 11 residues. Per the germline V gene, CDR1 is DFQATT and CDR2 is SNEGSKA (reference sequence). Trimming stripped 3 bases from V and 9 bases from J, with 9 bases between. The CDR3 protein is CSARPTGPQHF. For the CDR3, the DNA is TGCAGTGCTAGGCCCACCGGGCCCCAGCATTTT.

The V gene is TRBV21-1, the J gene TRBJ1-5; TRBD1, the D gene given by the table, was not confirmed from the DNA. TRBV21-1 corresponds to a pseudogene. This CDR3 has 15 residues. This CDR3 reads CASESGHRGNQPQHF. The CDR3 bases are TGTGCCAGCGAGAGTGGTCACAGGGGAAATCAGCCCCAGCATTTT.

CDR3 sequence reads: CASSLRGKSTNEKLFF. The CDR3 region has the DNA TGTGCCAGCAGTTTACGAGGGAAATCAACTAATGAAAAACTGTTTTTT. The chain recombines TRBV28 with TRBJ1-4; D ambiguous. The CDR3 is 16 amino acids. Germline V CDR1 and CDR2: MDHEN, SYDVKM. With 2 bases removed from V and 0 bases from J, the gap between germline ends came to 10 bases.

V usage is TRBV7-2 and J usage is TRBJ2-2; TRBD2 matches 11 bases. The CDR3 length is 16 residues. Germline V gene lookup returns CDR1 SGHTA and CDR2 FQGNSA. The junction had 4 bases not matched to a gene; V was cut back by 5 bases and J by 2 bases. CDR3: CASSITSGGNTGELFF. The CDR3 DNA sequence: TGTGCCAGCAGCATTACTAGCGGGGGAAACACCGGGGAGCTGTTTTTT.

This rearrangement joins TRBV3-1 (or the pseudogene TRBV3-2) to TRBJ1-5, with TRBD1 as a possible D gene (6 bases). The CDR3 runs 15 residues. V lost 4 bases and J lost 2, with 12 bases in between. In germline, CDR1 is LGHDT, CDR2 YNNKEL (reference sequence). Here the CDR3 reads CASSRSDSGNQPQHF. DNA of the CDR3: TGTGCCAGCAGCCGGTCGGACAGTGGCAATCAGCCCCAGCATTTT.

CDR3 in DNA: TGTGCCAGCAGCCAAACAGGGGGCAAGTACGAGCAGTACTTC. Translated, it gives CASSQTGGKYEQYF. The chain joins TRBV7-2 to TRBJ2-7, with 9 bases aligning to TRBD1. CDR3 length: 14 amino acids. The germline gives CDR1 SGHTA, CDR2 FQGNSA. J gave up 4 bases and V 5 bases, and 6 bases lay outside the gene matches.

This clone was observed a single time. CDR3: CASSFGQGREKLFF. CDR3 nucleotide sequence: TGTGCCAGCAGCTTTGGACAGGGACGGGAAAAACTGTTTTTT. The chain couples TRBV3-1 (or the pseudogene TRBV3-2) to TRBJ1-4, with TRBD1 matching 8 bases. V was pared by 5 bases and J by 8 bases, with 7 bases of the junction left unmatched. The germline gives CDR1 LGHDT, CDR2 YNNKEL (reference sequence). This CDR3 has 14 amino acids.

This rearrangement joins TRBV5-4 to TRBJ1-1; D is perhaps TRBD1 (5 bases). Trimming shortened V by 5 bases and J by 2 bases, and 10 bases separated the two germline ends. CDR3 length: 13 residues. Germline CDR1 SGHNT, CDR2 YYREEE (reference sequence). DNA for the CDR3: TGTGCCAGCAGTTCAACAGGAAACACTGAAGCTTTCTTT. It encodes CASSSTGNTEAFF.

The chain joins TRBV9 to TRBJ2-2, with a possible D match to TRBD1 (5 bases). The CDR3 loop spans 13 amino acids. The V gene's germline CDR1 is SGDLS and CDR2 YYNGEE. Trimming removed 4 bases at V and 6 bases at J, with 10 bases between. The CDR3 DNA reads as TGTGCCAGCAGCCCCCTGACAGCCGGGGAGCTGTTTTTT. Its translation is CASSPLTAGELFF.

The J gene is TRBJ2-1, the V gene TRBV24-1; D may be TRBD1 (6 bases). The CDR3 consists of 14 residues. Per germline, CDR1 KGHDR and CDR2 SFDVKD. Trimming cost V 3 bases and J 6 bases, with 11 bases left between them. The CDR3 protein is CATSDRLDSNEQFF. DNA of the CDR3: TGTGCCACCAGTGATAGACTGGACAGCAATGAGCAGTTCTTC.

The chain employs TRBV2 and TRBJ1-5; no reliable D call. Germline CDR1 and CDR2: SNHLY and FYNNEI. The ends were cut back, 2 bases at V and 3 bases at J, with 8 bases in the middle. This CDR3 contains 14 residues. DNA for the CDR3: TGTGCCAGCAGTGAACAGAGGCTCAATCAGCCCCAGCATTTT. Its protein is CASSEQRLNQPQHF.

The chain uses TRBV7-2 and TRBJ1-1; 7 positions match TRBD1. Unmatched junction bases numbered 3, after V lost 4 bases and J lost 1 base. CDR1 is SGHTA, CDR2 FQGNSA, per germline. The CDR3 runs 14 residues. The CDR3, as DNA: TGTGCCAGCAGCTCACAGGGGCGGAACACTGAAGCTTTCTTT. Residues: CASSSQGRNTEAFF.

Notes on this clone: Other DNA sequences in the sample encode the same CDR3. The chain joins TRBV28 to TRBJ1-5, with a tentative D call TRBD1 (5 bases). Trimming stripped 6 bases from V and 5 bases from J, with 11 bases between. Per germline, CDR1 MDHEN and CDR2 SYDVKM. The CDR3 consists of 13 residues. For the CDR3, the DNA is TGTGCCAGCAGCTTGCAGGGCTATCAGCCCCAGCATTTT. Its protein is CASSLQGYQPQHF.

The rearrangement links TRBV5-5 to TRBJ2-1; TRBD2 agrees at 8 bases. Germline CDR1 is SGHKS and CDR2 is YYEKEE (reference sequence). V gave up 3 bases and J gave up 8 bases; unmatched junction bases: 10. This CDR3 spans 15 amino acids. The CDR3 is CASSWRGAKEDEQFF. The CDR3 DNA follows: TGTGCCAGCAGCTGGCGGGGGGCCAAAGAGGATGAGCAGTTCTTC.

The V call is TRBV10-1, the J call TRBJ2-2, with 9 bases fitting TRBD1. The CDR3 consists of 16 residues. After removal of 4 bases from V and 0 bases from J, the junction contained 3 bases not matched to a gene. CDR1 is WNHNN and CDR2 is SYGVQD in the germline V gene (reference sequence). The CDR3 nucleotides read TGCGCCAGCAGTGGTGGGACAGGGACGAACACCGGGGAGCTGTTTTTT. It is translated as CASSGGTGTNTGELFF.

This clone appeared once. This chain links TRBV20-1 with TRBJ1-5, with D perhaps matching TRBD1 (5 bases). Trimming removed 3 bases at V and 5 bases at J, with 8 bases between. CDR1 and CDR2 (germline): DFQATT, SNEGSKA (reference sequence). The CDR3 extends over 12 amino acids. The CDR3 reads CSASAGDQPQHF. As DNA, the CDR3 is TGCAGTGCTAGTGCGGGGGATCAGCCCCAGCATTTT.

The rearrangement links TRBV5-1 to TRBJ2-3; TRBD2 aligns across 7 bases. The CDR3 is made up of 18 amino acids. CDR1 and CDR2 from the germline V gene are SGHRS and YFSETQ. After removal of 0 bases from V and 0 bases from J, the junction contained 10 bases not matched to a gene. The CDR3 region has the DNA TGCGCCAGCAGCTTGGTTCCTAGCGGTGTTGCTAGCACAGATACGCAGTATTTT. It translates to CASSLVPSGVASTDTQYF. Supplemented by reference TRBV5-1 and TRBJ2-3, the full variable domain reads KAGVTQTPRYLIKTRGQQVTLSCSPISGHRSVSWYQQTPGQGLQFLFEYFSETQRNKGNFPGRFSGRQFSNSRSEMNVSTLELGDSALYLCASSLVPSGVASTDTQYFGPGTRLTVL.

This clone has more than one count but fewer than ten. The rearrangement joins TRBV11-3 to TRBJ1-1; TRBD1 might be the D (5 bases). The CDR3 covers 13 residues. Germline V gene data show CDR1 as SGHNT and CDR2 as YENEEA. V was clipped by 2 bases and J by 4 bases, with 8 bases between them. This chain's CDR3 is CASSLRGTTEAFF. In nucleotides, the CDR3 is TGTGCCAGCAGCTTAAGGGGTACCACTGAAGCTTTCTTT. Filled out from reference TRBV11-3 and TRBJ1-1, the complete variable domain reads EAGVVQSPRYKIIEKKQPVAFWCNPISGHNTLYWYLQNLGQGPELLIRYENEEAVDDSQLPKDRFSAERLKGVDSTLKIQPAELGDSAVYLCASSLRGTTEAFFGQGTRLTVV.

Turning to this clone: Other nucleotide sequences from this sample produce the same CDR3. The chain links TRBV5-1 to TRBJ2-3, with 13 nucleotides matching TRBD2. Trimming at V came to 1 base and at J to 4 bases, leaving 3 bases not matched to a gene. Germline loops: CDR1 SGHRS, CDR2 YFSETQ. The CDR3 totals 16 residues. The chain's CDR3 is CASSLRTSGGADTQYF. The CDR3 nucleotides read TGCGCCAGCAGCTTGCGGACTAGCGGGGGCGCAGATACGCAGTATTTT.

This clone was counted a single time. This chain joins TRBV9 and TRBJ1-2, with 10 bases identical to TRBD1. The V gene's germline CDR1 is SGDLS and CDR2 YYNGEE. This CDR3 is built from 16 residues. The trim removed 0 bases at V and 0 bases at J, leaving 2 bases unmatched. CDR3 in amino acids: CASSVGGTGANYGYTF. The CDR3 DNA reads TGTGCCAGCAGCGTAGGGGGGACAGGGGCTAACTATGGCTACACCTTC.

The genes are TRBV6-2 or TRBV6-3 and TRBJ2-2; a possible D gene is TRBD2 (5 bases). Germline values: CDR1 MNHEY, CDR2 SVGEGT. The CDR3 loop spans 13 amino acids. V was cut by 2 bases and J by 6 bases, with 7 bases left in between. CDR3 sequence: CASSYQRAGELFF. The CDR3 bases are TGTGCCAGCAGTTACCAGAGGGCCGGGGAGCTGTTTTTT.

The CDR3 is CASNPLAGGEETQYF. Here the CDR3 DNA reads TGCGCCAGCAACCCTCTAGCGGGGGGTGAAGAGACCCAGTACTTC. The chain couples TRBV5-1 to TRBJ2-5, with 11 bases matching TRBD2. The germline CDR1 and CDR2 sequences are SGHRS and YFSETQ. V was pared by 6 bases and J by 3 bases, with 7 bases of the junction left unmatched. CDR3 length equals 15 residues.

With respect to this clone: The same CDR3 arises from other DNA sequences in this sample as well. This chain connects TRBV15 to TRBJ1-1, with D unresolved. Trimming stripped 0 bases from V and 0 bases from J, with 5 bases between. Per the germline V gene, CDR1 is LNHNV and CDR2 is YYDKDF (reference sequence). This CDR3 region has 14 residues. The CDR3 here is CATSRDRVNTEAFF. CDR3 DNA: TGTGCCACCAGCAGAGATCGAGTGAACACTGAAGCTTTCTTT.

This chain connects TRBV7-6 to TRBJ1-1; 9 positions match TRBD1. Germline trimming cut 6 bases from V and 3 bases from J; bases unmatched to any gene: 17. The CDR3 contains 18 residues. The V gene's germline CDR1 is SGHVS and CDR2 FNYEAQ. CDR3 nucleotide sequence: TGTGCCAGCAGTTCACCCCAGTTACAGGGGGCTCGGGACACTGAAGCTTTCTTT. It specifies CASSSPQLQGARDTEAFF. Full variable domain (missing parts from reference TRBV7-6 and TRBJ1-1): GAGVSQSPRYKVTKRGQDVALRCDPISGHVSLYWYRQALGQGPEFLTYFNYEAQQDKSGLPNDRFSAERPEGSISTLTIQRTEQRDSAMYRCASSSPQLQGARDTEAFFGQGTRLTVV.

This clone has just a few counts. This chain joins TRBV7-9 and TRBJ1-1, with D hard to call. V lost 0 bases and J lost 7, with 6 bases in between. The CDR3 runs 12 residues. CDR1 is SEHNR and CDR2 is FQNEAQ in the germline V gene (reference sequence). The DNA of the CDR3 is TGTGCCAGCAGCTTAGCGGGCTTTGAAGCTTTCTTT. Translating it yields CASSLAGFEAFF.

This sequence joins TRBV25-1 and TRBJ1-2, with a weak D call TRBD1 (5 bases). Per the germline V gene, CDR1 is MGHDK and CDR2 is SYGVNS. Trimming pared 2 bases from V and 1 base from J, leaving 5 bases between. The CDR3 spans 13 residues. CDR3 in amino acids: CASSEQGNYGYTF. In DNA form, the CDR3 reads TGTGCCAGCAGTGAACAGGGTAACTATGGCTACACCTTC.

The chain uses TRBV5-1 and TRBJ1-2, with 8 bases identical to TRBD1. CDR1 is SGHRS, CDR2 YFSETQ, per germline. V was pared by 1 base and J by 4 bases, with 9 bases of the junction left unmatched. The CDR3 extends over 16 amino acids. The CDR3 reads CASSLPGQGLGYGYTF. In DNA form, the CDR3 reads TGCGCCAGCAGCTTGCCCGGACAGGGCCTCGGCTATGGCTACACCTTC.

This sequence joins TRBV6-6 and TRBJ1-5; D possibly corresponds to TRBD1 (6 bases). This CDR3 region has 13 residues. Trimming removed 5 bases from V and 4 bases from J, with 9 bases in between. Germline V lookup: CDR1 MNHNY, CDR2 SVGAGI (reference sequence). The DNA of the CDR3 is TGTGCCAGCAGTCAACAGGGTAATCAGCCCCAGCATTTT. Its protein product is CASSQQGNQPQHF.

This clone has just a few counts. The chain is built from TRBV4-2 and TRBJ1-1; D might be TRBD1 (6 bases). V gave up 0 bases and J gave up 4 bases, with 15 bases separating them. This CDR3 has 16 amino acids. From germline, CDR1 is LGHNA and CDR2 YNFKEQ. In nucleotides, the CDR3 is TGTGCCAGCAGCCAAGAACCGGGGGGCGGCATCACTGAAGCTTTCTTT. It translates to CASSQEPGGGITEAFF.

This clone was detected a few times. This chain uses TRBV18 with TRBJ1-2; 8 nucleotides match TRBD1. The germline gives CDR1 KGHSH, CDR2 LQKENI. The CDR3 loop spans 15 amino acids. Unmatched junction bases numbered 11, after V lost 4 bases and J lost 7 bases. The CDR3 is CASSLSLQGEAGYTF. CDR3 DNA: TGTGCCAGCTCACTCTCCCTACAGGGGGAGGCTGGCTACACCTTC.

J is TRBJ2-3 and V is TRBV6-2 or TRBV6-3, with 11 bases that match TRBD2. CDR3 length: 15 amino acids. The germline V gene encodes CDR1 MNHEY and CDR2 SVGEGT. V shed 5 bases, J shed 2 bases, and the junction held 3 bases outside the gene matches. The CDR3 here is CASSQTSGVTDTQYF. In DNA, the CDR3 is TGTGCCAGCAGTCAGACTAGCGGGGTCACAGATACGCAGTATTTT.